Sequencing of this T cell receptor (beta chain) was carried out in a study of regulatory T cells in long-lasting Graves disease. Study as a whole: New Graves' disease cases had less than 3 months of antithyroid drugs.

This clonotype has more than one count but fewer than ten. Noted time point: newly diagnosed GD, antithyroid drugs for less than 3 months. PBMC-derived RNA was used for the TCR library. Germline loops: CDR1 DFQATT, CDR2 SNEGSKA (reference sequence). The CDR3 is 19 residues long. The ends lost 1 base at V and 0 bases at J; junction bases unmatched: 15. Arm-PCR of CDR3 regions and iRepertoire HTBI primers were used to build TCR beta libraries. Using its own MiXCR run on the multiplex PCR reads, TCRdb lists one record per CDR3 protein. The data contain about 450,000 distinct CDR3 sequences, 13% to 15% of them singletons. This sample was also put to use in a study of T cells in Graves' hyperthyroidism and ophthalmopathy.

This chain uses TRBV20-1 with TRBJ2-4, with 7 bases lining up with TRBD2. The source is a woman between 50 and 59 years old with Graves disease. The sequenced sample was peripheral blood mononuclear cells (PBMCs), obtained at new diagnosis, from a patient treated with antithyroid drugs. CDR3 nucleotides: TGCAGTGCTAGAGGGCTCGGTCTAGCGGCTTCTCTAGCCAAAAACATTCAGTACTTC. Protein: CSARGLGLAASLAKNIQYF.